This T cell receptor beta chain was captured in a study of cytomegalovirus exposure and HLA in healthy donors (dated by TCRdb to 2015 to 2018). Some background on the complete study: An earlier analysis of roughly 570 of the donors reported over 250 Gb of sequence data and 117 million unique TCR beta sequences obtained from roughly 170 million T cells. An early release covering roughly 580 HLA-typed donors comprised approximately 300 gigabases of sequencing data and 65 million to 100 million unique TCR sequences. Of the roughly 390 genotyped donors, approximately 83% fell in the genetic ancestry cluster associated with self-reported Caucasian donors. The study aimed to test whether signatures of past pathogen exposure could be identified by cataloging public T cell receptors. The study used immunosequencing to profile the T cell repertoires of about 670 subjects and linked those repertoires to cytomegalovirus serostatus. Besides the first cohort of approximately 670 subjects, a separate validation cohort made up of roughly 120 different subjects was used. The study combined high-throughput TCR immunosequencing, statistical association of individual TCRs with disease status, and machine learning to predict cytomegalovirus infection status. A later analysis re-analyzed previously published TCR beta repertoires from about 730 donors and added high-resolution HLA genotyping to study TCR occurrence patterns. The later analysis used no new phenotypic data to find candidate immune exposures, relying instead on TCR beta sequences and their occurrence across donors. To decide whether each TCR beta V gene segment behaved as functional or pseudogenic, an earlier analysis of fewer than 750 of the donors relied on high-throughput TCR beta sequencing. Donor age, sex, ethnicity and CMV serostatus were compiled alongside the repertoire data. A later genetic analysis took genome-wide SNP genotypes for about 55% of the roughly 670 donors and used that subset as a discovery cohort. Every repertoire in the discovery cohort had been generated on one and the same sequencing platform. Class I and class II HLA loci were covered by the typing at four-digit resolution. Typing coverage differed by locus: A, B, C, DRB1 and DQB1 were typed in roughly 620-630 donors, DQA1 in 500 to 550, DPA1 in 600 to 610, and DPB1 in approximately 450. Because of strong linkage in the cohort, roughly five DR-DQ haplotypes were treated as single units for association and clustering. On average, around 200,000 unique TCR beta nucleotide sequences were sequenced per donor among more than 350 genotyped donors of the cohort, with roughly 19% of those sequences being non-productive. Overall study outcomes, separate from this receptor: The only immune exposure information available for the cohort was CMV serostatus. Because counts were too low, about 18 rarely observed V segments, including chromosome 9 orphons, were left out of the earlier analysis of 587 of the donors. Linkage disequilibrium might explain the correlated functional status among segregating V segments, but an unknown experimental factor could not be excluded. Because some donors lacked HLA typing at each locus, the association tests relied only on the typed subset. A later analysis reported that several top co-occurrence clusters appeared linked to parvovirus B19, influenza, CMV and Epstein-Barr virus. Broadly in line with IMGT annotations, most TCR beta V segments showed up in productive rearrangements about 87% or about 30% of the time in an earlier analysis of approximately 640 of the donors. In a later analysis, HLA-associated TCR beta chains were found to be more clonally expanded and to have lower generation probabilities than equally common non-associated chains. Presence/absence analyses assumed roughly uniform sequencing depth across donors, an assumption that may not hold. In a later analysis, TCR association rates were found to vary across HLA loci, with the most associated TCRs seen for DRB1 alleles and the fewest for HLA-C alleles. A later genetic analysis associated a missense DCLRE1C variant with V-gene and J-gene trimming of TCR beta chains, and an independent cohort replicated the association. In a later analysis, most CMV-associated TCR beta chains were found to appear HLA-restricted, with HLA associations seemingly driven largely by CMV exposure. The classifier was reported to diagnose cytomegalovirus status with high specificity and sensitivity in both the original cohort and the validation cohort. Only TCR beta chains were sequenced in this cohort, and the absence of alpha or paired-chain data limited detectable features. Some IMGT-functional V segments, including TRBV6-2 and TRBV6-3, could not be told apart with the 87-base-pair reads, so those segments were excluded. A few of the identified cytomegalovirus-associated TCR beta chains were confirmed in vitro to be specific for cytomegalovirus antigens. In a later genetic analysis, fewer N-insertions in productive TCRs were reported among donors in an Asian-associated ancestry cluster than the 666-donor mean. A group of highly shared sequence variants was considered likely to be a technical artifact of the sequencing pipeline. The study gave a list of 150 to 200 TCR beta chains associated with cytomegalovirus. According to the authors, the approach could potentially be generalized to other disease states and immunological phenotypes. When HLA alleles, especially DR and DQ, strongly co-occurred, TCR associations were difficult to assign to individual alleles. At a false discovery rate of 0.05, a later analysis linked fewer than 20,000 TCR beta sequences to specific HLA alleles. A further reported finding was that TCR beta sequences accurately predicted the HLA-A and HLA-B alleles for most subjects in the first cohort. Most TCR sequences were seen in very few donors, while some public TCRs were found in many individuals.

Libraries were built with the immunoSEQ multiplex PCR assay. A mixture of 60 forward primers for TCR Vbeta segments and 13 reverse primers for TCR Jbeta segments was used in the multiplex PCR. The CDR3 region of rearranged TCR beta genes was amplified from genomic DNA with a multiplex PCR assay. On the Illumina HiSeq System, the amplified TCR beta libraries were sequenced as 87-base-pair reads. For the original study's pipeline: Across the 600 to 700 repertoires, a later analysis counted approximately 83 million unique TCR beta chains, some 11 million of which were shared by at least two donors. Raw reads were error-corrected and collapsed into unique sequences by a nearest-neighbor algorithm in which closely related sequences were merged to remove PCR and sequencing errors. V, D and J gene segments were assigned by aligning CDR3 sequences to IMGT reference sequences. Each retained sequence needed at least a six-nucleotide match to both a V gene segment and a J gene segment. Rearrangements were classified as productive when the CDR3 lacked stop codons and remained in frame with V and J, and all other rearrangements were classified as non-productive. CDR3 was defined according to IMGT convention as the region running from the second conserved V-encoded cysteine to the conserved J-encoded phenylalanine. The earlier analysis of 587 of the donors excluded sequences that lacked an unambiguous match to a single V gene segment. In an earlier analysis of approximately 560 of the donors, a V segment was called functional when productive rearrangements were above 56.7%, and segregating when the standard deviation between donors exceeded 5%. A statistical classification framework was developed to diagnose cytomegalovirus status using the catalog of TCR beta chain sequences. In a later analysis, TCR nucleotide sequences were compared against IMGT/GENE-DB human TR gene sequences so that V and J genes could be assigned. The TCRdist pipeline was used in a later analysis to assign CDR3 sequences and most-parsimonious VDJ recombination scenarios. A later analysis defined each TCR beta chain by its CDR3 amino acid sequence plus V-gene family, and excluded reads lacking a unique V-gene family. To address suspected cross-contamination and a sequencing artifact, a later analysis removed roughly 580 highly shared, low-generation-probability nucleotide sequences. In a later analysis, a clonal expansion index for each public chain was calculated from normalized within-repertoire ranks of inferred template counts. A later analysis computed generation probabilities with a VDJ recombination model fitted to out-of-frame rearrangements, and checked the results against IGoR. A later analysis scored TCR-TCR, TCR-HLA and TCR-CMV co-occurrence with hypergeometric tests, applying a repertoire-size bias correction to TCR pairs. To estimate false discovery rates, a later analysis permuted the HLA or CMV assignments 20 times. A later analysis grouped co-occurring TCRs with DBSCAN, adding TCRdist sequence similarity when clustering within HLA-allele-positive subsets. Co-occurrence clustering excluded repertoires with fewer than 30,000 or more than 120,000 public chains, plus five with anomalous nucleotide sharing. The table was pulled from immuneACCESS by TCRdb, which kept in-frame rearrangements only. Such tables lose some clones; where checked, under half of the loss comes from unresolved V genes, and the rest has no known cause. That table is the source of V, J and clone size, and D and trimming were worked out from the DNA. The sample table contains 150,000 to 200,000 clones; only one count was recorded for over 65% of them. The ten largest clones take up 1.5% to 2% of the sample.

The cohort was made up of under 800 healthy bone marrow donors. At the time of sampling, every cohort member was nominally healthy, though immune exposures that went unrecorded were likely present. The donor was CMV seronegative and belonged to the group of 320 or so seronegative cohort members. Each donor provided a peripheral blood sample, and peripheral blood mononuclear cells were used for TCR beta sequencing. The Qiagen DNeasy Blood Extraction Kit was used to extract genomic DNA from the blood cell samples. This clone was picked up one time. Its antigen is still unknown. Base qualities were left out, and no much larger clone turns up one base away. The CDR1 and CDR2 encoded by the germline V gene are SGHRS and YFSETQ. Measured from the cysteine to the phenylalanine, the CDR3 is 16 residues long. The kept DNA is CDR3 alone, 48 bases in frame from the first base. V and J are truncated by 4 bases and 1 base respectively, leaving an intervening sequence of 17 bases.

What was sequenced was PBMCs. The rearrangement joined TRBV5-1 to TRBJ1-1, with no D gene named confidently. The clonotype comes from a woman in her 30s in good health and CMV-seronegative. The sequence in DNA is TGCGCCAGCAGCCCCAGCGAGGGTCCGCAGAACACTGAAGCTTTCTTT. This gives the protein CASSPSEGPQNTEAFF.